This passage covers 22 T cell receptor beta chains from one sample sequenced in a study of control samples from healthy donors and cancer patients. Sequencing used immunoSEQ multiplex PCR; TCRdb keeps in-frame clones, though not all of them. The sample lists about 58,000 clones, about 95% occurring once. The material sequenced was blood. These receptors originate from a man aged 30 to 45 in good health.

This clone has just one count. The chain combines TRBV13 with TRBJ2-3; TRBD2 is a possible D gene (5 bases). The CDR3 has 17 amino acids. The V gene's germline CDR1 is PRHDT and CDR2 FYEKMQ (reference sequence). Trimming cost V 5 bases and J 0 bases, with 18 bases left between them. The CDR3 bases are TGTGCCAGCAGCACAGAGGGTCTAGCACTAAGCACAGATACGCAGTATTTT. This codes for CASSTEGLALSTDTQYF.

The chain combines TRBV20-1 with TRBJ1-1, with unresolved D. The CDR3 totals 10 residues. V gave up 3 bases and J gave up 7 bases, with 6 bases separating them. CDR1 is DFQATT and CDR2 is SNEGSKA in the germline V gene (reference sequence). CDR3 sequence (DNA): TGCAGTGCTAGTTCAATTGAAGCTTTCTTT. It encodes CSASSIEAFF.

With regard to this clone: Other DNA sequences in the same sample also yield this CDR3. The V call is TRBV4-1, the J call TRBJ1-4, with D possibly TRBD1 on 6 matching bases. CDR3 length equals 14 residues. CDR1 is MGHRA, CDR2 YSYEKL, per germline. Trimming pared 1 base from V and 8 bases from J, leaving 11 bases between. In nucleotides, the CDR3 is TGCGCCAGCAGCCAAGCCCGTGGGGGCGAAAAACTGTTTTTT. It translates to CASSQARGGEKLFF.

The V gene is TRBV5-1, the J gene TRBJ1-1, with no clear D. This CDR3 has 15 amino acids. The germline CDR1 and CDR2 sequences are SGHRS and YFSETQ. Trimming took off 0 bases at V and 1 base at J, with 10 bases between the two ends. The chain's CDR3 is CASSLGPAGNTEAFF. In nucleotides, the CDR3 is TGCGCCAGCAGCTTGGGGCCGGCAGGGAACACTGAAGCTTTCTTT.

V and J are TRBV11-2 and TRBJ1-1, with 12 bases fitting TRBD1. V shed 2 bases, J shed 1 base, and the junction held 5 bases outside the gene matches. There are 17 residues in the CDR3. In germline, CDR1 is SGHAT, CDR2 FQNNGV. CDR3 in DNA: TGTGCCAGCAGCTTATACGGGACAGGGGGCCAGAACACTGAAGCTTTCTTT. This encodes CASSLYGTGGQNTEAFF.

The rearrangement joins TRBV30 to TRBJ2-2; D may match TRBD1 or TRBD2 (5 bases each). The CDR3 runs to 14 residues. The V end was cut by 6 bases, the J end by 2 bases, with 13 bases between. Germline CDR1 and CDR2: GTSNPN and SVGIG (reference sequence). This CDR3 reads CACASGGNTGELFF. DNA for the CDR3: TGTGCCTGTGCTAGTGGGGGTAACACCGGGGAGCTGTTTTTT.

A single count supports this clone. This rearrangement joins TRBV9 to TRBJ2-1; 7 bases fit TRBD2. The CDR3 runs 15 residues. CDR1 and CDR2 (germline): SGDLS, YYNGEE. Trimming removed 6 bases from V and 2 bases from J; junction bases left unmatched: 8. CDR3 region: CASTAAGSPYNEQFF. The CDR3 DNA follows: TGTGCCAGCACCGCAGCGGGGTCCCCCTACAATGAGCAGTTCTTC.

The chain employs TRBV24-1 and TRBJ2-1; 9 bases map to TRBD1. J gave up 5 bases and V 8 bases, and 6 bases lay outside the gene matches. Germline CDR1 reads KGHDR; CDR2 reads SFDVKD. This CDR3 region has 14 residues. This CDR3 reads CATKPGQGDNEQFF. CDR3 DNA: TGTGCCACCAAACCGGGACAGGGCGACAATGAGCAGTTCTTC.

CDR3 DNA sequence: TGTGCCAGCAGTTTAGCTGGGGGCTATCAGCCCCAGCATTTT. Its translation: CASSLAGGYQPQHF. V is TRBV28 and J is TRBJ1-5; D may be TRBD1 (6 bases). CDR3 length equals 14 residues. Germline V lookup: CDR1 MDHEN, CDR2 SYDVKM. Trimming cost V 2 bases and J 5 bases, with 10 bases left between them.

The CDR3, as DNA: TGTGCCAGCAGACGCACAACGGGACCGGAAGCTTTCTTT. It encodes CASRRTTGPEAFF. The gene calls are TRBV16 and TRBJ1-1, with D maybe TRBD1 (5 bases). Trimming pared 6 bases from V and 8 bases from J, leaving 16 bases between. From germline, CDR1 is KGHSY and CDR2 FQNENV. This CDR3 spans 13 amino acids.

This chain joins TRBV30 and TRBJ1-1, with D unclear. The CDR3 spans 17 residues. The germline V gene has CDR1 GTSNPN and CDR2 SVGIG (reference sequence). V was pared by 4 bases and J by 6 bases, with 27 bases between. CDR3 loop: CAWTPIGRVGSGSEAFF. The CDR3 nucleotides are TGTGCCTGGACCCCTATTGGCCGGGTCGGGTCGGGGTCTGAAGCTTTCTTT.

The chain links TRBV10-2 to TRBJ2-1; 14 nucleotides match TRBD2. Germline CDR1 WSHSY, CDR2 SAAADI. J gave up 1 base and V 4 bases, and 12 bases lay outside the gene matches. There are 20 residues in the CDR3. The chain's CDR3 is CASSGQGLAGAYSSYNEQFF. In DNA, the CDR3 is TGCGCCAGCAGTGGCCAGGGACTAGCGGGAGCGTATAGTTCCTACAATGAGCAGTTCTTC.

V usage is TRBV6-6 and J usage is TRBJ2-3; D perhaps matches TRBD1 (6 bases). This CDR3 is 12 amino acids long. V dropped 7 bases and J dropped 5 bases, with 10 bases sitting between them. The germline CDR1 and CDR2 sequences are MNHNY and SVGAGI (reference sequence). The DNA for the CDR3 is TGTGCCAGCACGAGGGGGATAGATACGCAGTATTTT. This translates into CASTRGIDTQYF.

This chain uses TRBV2 with TRBJ1-1; no definite D call. Germline CDR1 is SNHLY and CDR2 is FYNNEI. This CDR3 region has 14 residues. V lost 8 bases, J lost 1 base, and 14 bases lay in between. CDR3 nucleotide sequence: TGTGCCAGCCTCCCCGAGGCGGCGAACACTGAAGCTTTCTTT. This sequence encodes CASLPEAANTEAFF.

This clone was counted between two and nine times. This chain joins TRBV3-1 (or the pseudogene TRBV3-2) and TRBJ2-7, with D possibly matching TRBD2 (6 bases). Trimming pared 5 bases from V and 0 bases from J, leaving 11 bases between. This CDR3 region has 14 residues. Germline V gene sequence: CDR1 LGHDT, CDR2 YNNKEL (reference sequence). In DNA, the CDR3 is TGTGCCAGCAGCACCCGGGGACTCTCCTACGAGCAGTACTTC. Translation: CASSTRGLSYEQYF.

The rearrangement links TRBV28 to TRBJ1-6, with 10 bases fitting TRBD1. CDR3 size: 19 residues. Germline V lookup: CDR1 MDHEN, CDR2 SYDVKM. Trimming at V came to 5 bases and at J to 4 bases, leaving 14 bases not matched to a gene. The CDR3 coding sequence is TGTGCCAGCAGTCCCATGACAGGGGGCTCTCTTTGGTATAATTCACCCCTCCACTTT. Encoded protein: CASSPMTGGSLWYNSPLHF.

The count of this clone is one. The V and J genes are TRBV6-5 and TRBJ1-6; D perhaps matches TRBD1 (6 bases). Trimming took off 2 bases at V and 9 bases at J, with 17 bases between the two ends. CDR1 is MNHEY and CDR2 is SVGAGI in the germline V gene. The CDR3 has 16 amino acids. CDR3 amino acids: CASSYETDSAGSPLHF. The DNA of the CDR3 is TGTGCCAGCAGTTACGAGACGGACAGTGCTGGTTCACCCCTCCACTTT.

The chain recombines TRBV10-3 with TRBJ2-3; possible D gene TRBD2, 6 bases. V gave up 4 bases and J gave up 6 bases, with 14 bases separating them. The CDR3 sequence is 14 residues long. Germline V gene data show CDR1 as ENHRY and CDR2 as SYGVKD. The CDR3 protein is CAISVSGGRDTQYF. The CDR3 DNA reads TGTGCCATCAGTGTTTCCGGTGGGAGGGATACGCAGTATTTT.

This chain links TRBV9 with TRBJ1-5, with D tentatively TRBD1 (6 bases). CDR3 length: 13 residues. Trimming left V 3 bases short and J 2 bases short, with 6 bases between. Germline V gene data show CDR1 as SGDLS and CDR2 as YYNGEE. The CDR3: CASSEGGNQPQHF. The CDR3 DNA reads TGTGCCAGCAGCGAGGGGGGCAATCAGCCCCAGCATTTT.

The rearrangement links TRBV20-1 to TRBJ1-6; 7 bases align to TRBD1. The CDR3 loop spans 13 amino acids. CDR1 DFQATT and CDR2 SNEGSKA come from the germline V gene (reference sequence). V lost 3 bases to trimming and J lost 14 bases; unmatched junction nucleotides: 10. The chain's CDR3 is CSASNRGLSSLHF. The CDR3 nucleotides are TGCAGTGCTAGTAACAGGGGTTTATCGTCCCTCCACTTT.

The genes are TRBV5-1 and TRBJ1-2; D ambiguous. With 4 bases removed from V and 3 bases from J, the gap between germline ends came to 10 bases. The CDR3 covers 13 residues. CDR1 is SGHRS, CDR2 YFSETQ, per germline. This chain's CDR3 is CASSLKYYYGYTF. In nucleotides, the CDR3 is TGCGCCAGCAGCCTCAAGTACTACTATGGCTACACCTTC.

A single count supports this clone. V usage is TRBV5-3 and J usage is TRBJ2-5; D is possibly TRBD2 (6 bases). TRBV5-3 is designated an ORF whose function remains uncertain. The CDR3 totals 14 residues. V shed 7 bases and J shed 0 bases, with 13 bases lying between them. This CDR3 is CARYGGINQETQYF. CDR3 DNA sequence: TGTGCCAGATACGGAGGGATCAACCAAGAGACCCAGTACTTC.